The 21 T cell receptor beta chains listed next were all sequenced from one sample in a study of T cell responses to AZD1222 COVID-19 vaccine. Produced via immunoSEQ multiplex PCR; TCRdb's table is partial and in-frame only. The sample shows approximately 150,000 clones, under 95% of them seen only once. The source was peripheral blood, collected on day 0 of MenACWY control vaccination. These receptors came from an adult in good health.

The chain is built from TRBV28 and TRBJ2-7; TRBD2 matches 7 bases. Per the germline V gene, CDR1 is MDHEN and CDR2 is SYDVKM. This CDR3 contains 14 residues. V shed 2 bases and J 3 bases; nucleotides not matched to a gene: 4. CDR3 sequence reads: CASSLAGTNYEQYF. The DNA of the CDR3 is TGTGCCAGCAGTTTAGCAGGGACTAACTACGAGCAGTACTTC. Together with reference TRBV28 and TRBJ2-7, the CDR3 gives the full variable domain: DVKVTQSSRYLVKRTGEKVFLECVQDMDHENMFWYRQDPGLGLRLIYFSYDVKMKEKGDIPEGYSVSREKKERFSLILESASTNQTSMYLCASSLAGTNYEQYFGPGTRLTVT.

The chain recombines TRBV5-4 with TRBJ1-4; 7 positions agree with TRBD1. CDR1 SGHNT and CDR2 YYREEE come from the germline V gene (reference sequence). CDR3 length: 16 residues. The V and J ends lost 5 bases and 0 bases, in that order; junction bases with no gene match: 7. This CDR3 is CASSPTGDPTNEKLFF. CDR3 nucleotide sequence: TGTGCCAGCAGTCCTACAGGGGACCCAACTAATGAAAAACTGTTTTTT. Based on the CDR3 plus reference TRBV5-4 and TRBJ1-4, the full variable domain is ETGVTQSPTHLIKTRGQQVTLRCSSQSGHNTVSWYQQALGQGPQFIFQYYREEENGRGNFPPRFSGLQFPNYSSELNVNALELDDSALYLCASSPTGDPTNEKLFFGSGTQLSVL.

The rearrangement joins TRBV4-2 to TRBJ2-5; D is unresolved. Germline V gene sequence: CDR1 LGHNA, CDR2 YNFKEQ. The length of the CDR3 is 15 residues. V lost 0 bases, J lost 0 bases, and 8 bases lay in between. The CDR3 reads CASSQEGQNQETQYF. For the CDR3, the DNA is TGTGCCAGCAGCCAAGAAGGCCAGAACCAAGAGACCCAGTACTTC.

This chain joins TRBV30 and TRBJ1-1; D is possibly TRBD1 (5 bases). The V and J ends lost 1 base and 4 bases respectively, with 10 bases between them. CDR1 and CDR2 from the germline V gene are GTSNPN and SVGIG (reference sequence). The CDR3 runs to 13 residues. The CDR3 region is CAWSGGVGTEAFF. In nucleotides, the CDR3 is TGTGCCTGGAGTGGGGGCGTGGGCACTGAAGCTTTCTTT.

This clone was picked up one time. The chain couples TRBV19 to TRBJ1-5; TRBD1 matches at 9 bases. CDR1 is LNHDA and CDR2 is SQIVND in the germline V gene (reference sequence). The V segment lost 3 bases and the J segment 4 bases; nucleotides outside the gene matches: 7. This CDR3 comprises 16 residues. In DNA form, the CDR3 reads TGTGCCAGTAGTATGGTAGGGACAGGGATGAATCAGCCCCAGCATTTT. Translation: CASSMVGTGMNQPQHF.

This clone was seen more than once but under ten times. CDR3 DNA: TGTGCCAGCATTAGAAATGAGCAGTTCTTC. Residues: CASIRNEQFF. This chain links TRBV6-4 with TRBJ2-1, with D uncertain. V lost 7 bases to trimming and J lost 7 bases, with 5 bases between them. CDR3 length: 10 amino acids. Germline V gives CDR1 MRHNA, CDR2 SNTAGT.

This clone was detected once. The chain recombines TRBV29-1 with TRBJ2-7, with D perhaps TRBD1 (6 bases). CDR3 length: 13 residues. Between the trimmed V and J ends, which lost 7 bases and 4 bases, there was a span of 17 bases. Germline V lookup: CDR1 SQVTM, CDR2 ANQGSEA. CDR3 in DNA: TGCAGCGGGCAAACAGGGAAATCATACGAGCAGTACTTC. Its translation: CSGQTGKSYEQYF.

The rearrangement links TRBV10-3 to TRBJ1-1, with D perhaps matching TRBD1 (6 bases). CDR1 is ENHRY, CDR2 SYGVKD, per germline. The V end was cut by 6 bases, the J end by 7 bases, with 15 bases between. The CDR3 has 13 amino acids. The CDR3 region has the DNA TGTGCCATCAGGGGACACCCTTCGAATGAAGCTTTCTTT. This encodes CAIRGHPSNEAFF.

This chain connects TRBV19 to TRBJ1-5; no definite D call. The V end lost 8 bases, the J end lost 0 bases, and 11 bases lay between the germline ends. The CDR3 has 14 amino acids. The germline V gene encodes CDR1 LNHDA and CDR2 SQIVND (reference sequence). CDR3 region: CASSWVFSNQPQHF. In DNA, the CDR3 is TGTGCCAGTTCATGGGTTTTTAGCAATCAGCCCCAGCATTTT.

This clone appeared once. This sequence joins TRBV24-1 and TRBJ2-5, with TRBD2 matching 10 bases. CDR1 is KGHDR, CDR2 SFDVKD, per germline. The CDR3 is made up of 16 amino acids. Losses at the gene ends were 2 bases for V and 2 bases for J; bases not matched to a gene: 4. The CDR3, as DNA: TGTGCCACCAGTGATTCCGGGACTAGCGCACAAGAGACCCAGTACTTC. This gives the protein CATSDSGTSAQETQYF.

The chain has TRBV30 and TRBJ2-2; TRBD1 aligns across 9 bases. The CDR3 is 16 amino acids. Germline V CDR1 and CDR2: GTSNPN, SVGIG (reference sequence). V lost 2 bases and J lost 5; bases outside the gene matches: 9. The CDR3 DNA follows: TGTGCCTGGAGTTCTCTCGGGACAGGGAGGACCGGGGAGCTGTTTTTT. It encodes CAWSSLGTGRTGELFF.

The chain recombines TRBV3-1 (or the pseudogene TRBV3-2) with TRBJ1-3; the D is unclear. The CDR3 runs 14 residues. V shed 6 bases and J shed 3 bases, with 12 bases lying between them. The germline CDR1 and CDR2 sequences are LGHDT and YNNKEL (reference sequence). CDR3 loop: CASSSGYDGNTIYF. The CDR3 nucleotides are TGTGCCAGCAGTTCGGGGTATGATGGAAACACCATATATTTT.

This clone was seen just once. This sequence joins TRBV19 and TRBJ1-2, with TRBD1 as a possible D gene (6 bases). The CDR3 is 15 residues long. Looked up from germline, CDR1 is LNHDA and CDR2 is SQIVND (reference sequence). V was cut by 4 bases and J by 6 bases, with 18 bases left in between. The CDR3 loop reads CASSTPQGGYNGYTF. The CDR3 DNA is TGTGCCAGTAGTACTCCACAGGGCGGGTATAATGGCTACACCTTC.

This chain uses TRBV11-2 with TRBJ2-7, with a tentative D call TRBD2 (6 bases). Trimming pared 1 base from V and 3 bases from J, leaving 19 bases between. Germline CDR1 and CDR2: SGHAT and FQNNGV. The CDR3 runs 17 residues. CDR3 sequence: CASSLVGSGTGIYEQYF. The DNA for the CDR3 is TGTGCCAGCAGCTTAGTGGGATCCGGGACTGGGATCTACGAGCAGTACTTC.

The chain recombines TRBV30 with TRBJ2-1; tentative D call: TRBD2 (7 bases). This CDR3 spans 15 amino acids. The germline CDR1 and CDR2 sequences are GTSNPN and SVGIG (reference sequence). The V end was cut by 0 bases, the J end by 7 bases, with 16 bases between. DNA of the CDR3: TGTGCCTGGAGTGTACGCGGGGGCCTGTCGAATGAGCAGTTCTTC. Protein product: CAWSVRGGLSNEQFF.

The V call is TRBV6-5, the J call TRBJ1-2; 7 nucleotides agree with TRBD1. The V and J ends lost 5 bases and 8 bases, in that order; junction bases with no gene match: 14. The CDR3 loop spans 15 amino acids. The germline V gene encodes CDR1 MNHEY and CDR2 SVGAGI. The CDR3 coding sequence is TGTGCCAGCAGTCTTACTAGACAGGGCAGCCAAGGCTACACCTTC. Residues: CASSLTRQGSQGYTF.

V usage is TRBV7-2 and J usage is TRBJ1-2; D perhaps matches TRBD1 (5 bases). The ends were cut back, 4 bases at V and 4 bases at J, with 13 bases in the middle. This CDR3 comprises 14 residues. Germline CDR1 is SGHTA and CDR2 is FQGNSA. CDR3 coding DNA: TGTGCCAGCAGCTATTACTCGGGGCTCTATGGCTACACCTTC. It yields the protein CASSYYSGLYGYTF.

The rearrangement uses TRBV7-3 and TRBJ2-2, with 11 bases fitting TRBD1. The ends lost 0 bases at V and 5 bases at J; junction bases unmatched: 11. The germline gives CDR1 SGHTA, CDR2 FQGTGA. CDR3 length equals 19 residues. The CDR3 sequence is CASSLTFGSGTGGTGELFF. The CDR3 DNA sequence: TGTGCCAGCAGCTTAACATTTGGATCTGGGACAGGGGGAACCGGGGAGCTGTTTTTT.

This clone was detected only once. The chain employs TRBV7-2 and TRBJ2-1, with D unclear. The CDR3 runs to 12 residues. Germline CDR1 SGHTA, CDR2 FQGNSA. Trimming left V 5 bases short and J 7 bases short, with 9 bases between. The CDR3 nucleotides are TGTGCCAGCAGCCCCCAGACGAATGAGCAGTTCTTC. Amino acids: CASSPQTNEQFF. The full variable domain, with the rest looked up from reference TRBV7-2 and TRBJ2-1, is GAGVSQSPSNKVTEKGKDVELRCDPISGHTALYWYRQSLGQGLEFLIYFQGNSAPDKSGLPSDRFSAERTGGSVSTLTIQRTQQEDSAVYLCASSPQTNEQFFGPGTRLTVL.

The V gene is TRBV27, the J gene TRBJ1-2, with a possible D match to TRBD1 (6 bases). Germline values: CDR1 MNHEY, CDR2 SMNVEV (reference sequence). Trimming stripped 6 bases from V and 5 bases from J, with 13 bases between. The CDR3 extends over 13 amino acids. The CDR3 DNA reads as TGTGCCAGCAGCGATGGGACACTTTATGGCTACACCTTC. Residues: CASSDGTLYGYTF.

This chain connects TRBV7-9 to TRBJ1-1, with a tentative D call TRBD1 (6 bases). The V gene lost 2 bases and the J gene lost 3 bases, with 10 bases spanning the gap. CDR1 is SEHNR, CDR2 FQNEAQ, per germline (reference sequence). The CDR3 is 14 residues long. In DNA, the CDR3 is TGTGCCAGCAGCTTAAGGGGGGGCGACACTGAAGCTTTCTTT. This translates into CASSLRGGDTEAFF.